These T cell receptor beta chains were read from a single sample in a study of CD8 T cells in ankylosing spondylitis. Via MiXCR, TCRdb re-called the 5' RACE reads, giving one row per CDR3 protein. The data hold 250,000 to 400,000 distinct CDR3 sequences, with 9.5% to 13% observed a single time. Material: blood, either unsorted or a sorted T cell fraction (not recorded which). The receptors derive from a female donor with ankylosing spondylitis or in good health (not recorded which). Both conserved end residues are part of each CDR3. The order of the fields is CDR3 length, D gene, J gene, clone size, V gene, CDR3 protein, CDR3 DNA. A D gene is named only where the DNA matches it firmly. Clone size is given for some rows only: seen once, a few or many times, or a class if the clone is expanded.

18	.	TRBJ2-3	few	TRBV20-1	CSARESRETGSFTDTQYF	TGCAGTGCTAGAGAATCCAGGGAGACGGGAAGTTTCACAGATACGCAGTATTTT
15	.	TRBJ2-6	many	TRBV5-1	CASSLEGGGANVLTF	TGCGCCAGCAGCCTGGAAGGGGGTGGGGCCAACGTCCTGACTTTC
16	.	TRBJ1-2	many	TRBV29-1	CSVEYAADRGTYGYTF	TGCAGCGTTGAATACGCCGCTGACAGAGGCACATATGGCTACACCTTC
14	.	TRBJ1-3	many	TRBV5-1	CASSLDGKEDTIYF	TGCGCCAGCAGCTTGGACGGAAAGGAGGACACCATATATTTT
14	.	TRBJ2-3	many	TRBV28	CASSLQVGAAQGYF	TGTGCCAGCAGTTTGCAGGTCGGGGCAGCCCAGGGGTATTTT
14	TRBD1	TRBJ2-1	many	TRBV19	CASSIQGADNEQFF	TGTGCCAGTAGTATCCAGGGGGCGGACAATGAGCAGTTCTTC
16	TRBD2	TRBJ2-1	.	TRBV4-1	CASSQGRTSGDGEQFF	TGCGCCAGCAGCCAAGGTCGCACTAGCGGGGACGGTGAGCAGTTCTTC
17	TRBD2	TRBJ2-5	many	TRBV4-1	CASSPGLAGGPWETQYF	TGCGCCAGCAGCCCGGGACTAGCGGGGGGGCCTTGGGAGACCCAGTACTTC
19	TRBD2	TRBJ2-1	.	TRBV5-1	CASSQRALAGINLYNEQFF	TGCGCCAGCAGCCAAAGGGCACTAGCGGGAATAAATCTATACAATGAGCAGTTCTTC
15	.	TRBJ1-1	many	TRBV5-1	CASRARGAVNTEAFF	TGCGCCAGCAGAGCTCGGGGGGCTGTGAACACTGAAGCTTTCTTT
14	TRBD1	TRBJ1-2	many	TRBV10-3	CAISLDRGTDGYTF	TGTGCCATCAGTCTGGACAGGGGAACAGATGGCTACACCTTC
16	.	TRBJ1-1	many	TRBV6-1	CASSEVKLTRNTEAFF	TGTGCCAGCAGTGAAGTTAAGCTGACACGCAACACTGAAGCTTTCTTT
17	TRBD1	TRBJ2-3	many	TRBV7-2	CASILRGHPVGADTQYF	TGTGCCAGCATCCTAAGGGGGCACCCGGTGGGAGCAGATACGCAGTATTTT
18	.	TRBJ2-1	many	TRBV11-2	CASSLENSGTSYYNEQFF	TGTGCCAGCAGCTTAGAAAACTCCGGGACCTCCTACTACAATGAGCAGTTCTTC
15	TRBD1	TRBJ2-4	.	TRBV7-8	CASSLTGGSKNIQYF	TGTGCCAGCAGCTTAACAGGGGGATCCAAAAACATTCAGTACTTC
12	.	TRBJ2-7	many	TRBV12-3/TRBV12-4	CASRIGTYEQYF	TGTGCCAGCCGGATAGGGACCTACGAGCAGTACTTC
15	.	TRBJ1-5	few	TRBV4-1	CASSQTGKGNQPQHF	TGCGCCAGCAGCCAAACAGGCAAGGGAAATCAGCCCCAGCATTTT
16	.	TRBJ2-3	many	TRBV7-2	CASSLVIGDYTDTQYF	TGTGCCAGCAGCTTAGTGATCGGGGATTACACAGATACGCAGTATTTT
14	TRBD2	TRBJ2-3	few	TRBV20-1	CSAPSGGASDTQYF	TGCAGTGCTCCTAGCGGGGGGGCTTCAGATACGCAGTATTTT
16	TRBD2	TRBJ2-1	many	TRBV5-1	CASSLRTSGGTNEQFF	TGCGCCAGCAGCCTGCGGACTAGCGGGGGGACCAATGAGCAGTTCTTC
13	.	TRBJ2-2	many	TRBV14	CASSELNTGELFF	TGTGCCAGCAGTGAGCTGAACACCGGGGAGCTGTTTTTT
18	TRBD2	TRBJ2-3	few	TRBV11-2	CASSSQVLAGGRTDTQYF	TGTGCCAGCAGCTCACAGGTTCTAGCGGGGGGGCGGACAGATACGCAGTATTTT
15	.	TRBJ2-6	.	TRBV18	CASSPRVTGANVLTF	TGTGCCAGCTCACCACGGGTTACTGGGGCCAACGTCCTGACTTTC
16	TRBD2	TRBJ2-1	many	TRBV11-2	CASSRRPPGTSGGQFF	TGTGCCAGCAGCCGTCGGCCGCCAGGGACTAGCGGGGGGCAGTTCTTC